What follows are 10 T cell receptor beta chains derived from one specimen sequenced in a study of cytomegalovirus exposure and HLA in healthy donors (dated by TCRdb to 2016 to 2017). The library came from the immunoSEQ multiplex PCR assay. For the multiplex PCR, a mixture combining 60 forward primers for TCR Vbeta segments and 13 reverse primers for TCR Jbeta segments was used. In TCRdb, the immuneACCESS table is reduced to in-frame sequences with V and J assigned. These tables do not hold every clone; where another copy was compared, an unresolved V gene accounts for under half, and the others remain unexplained. The sample has over 45,000 clones on record. The ten biggest clones cover about 2.1% of the sample. The sample taken for sequencing was PBMCs. The receptor set was obtained from a woman aged 18-29 years in good health and CMV-seronegative.

The chain carries TRBV4-1 and TRBJ2-1, with TRBD2 matching over 11 bases. This CDR3 is 19 amino acids long. Germline CDR1 MGHRA, CDR2 YSYEKL. Trimming removed 0 bases from V and 1 base from J; junction bases left unmatched: 8. CDR3 loop: CASSQDRLAGGRSYNEQFF. The CDR3 coding sequence is TGCGCCAGCAGCCAAGATAGGCTAGCGGGGGGCCGGTCCTACAATGAGCAGTTCTTC.

The rearrangement joins TRBV2 to TRBJ2-7, with 10 bases that match TRBD1. The CDR3 is made up of 14 amino acids. The V segment lost 6 bases and the J segment 5 bases; nucleotides outside the gene matches: 7. The germline V gene encodes CDR1 SNHLY and CDR2 FYNNEI. The CDR3 loop reads CASSGQGEIHEQYF. As DNA, the CDR3 is TGTGCCAGCAGCGGACAGGGGGAGATCCACGAGCAGTACTTC.

The chain is built from TRBV12-5 and TRBJ2-3, with D hard to call. The CDR3 length is 14 residues. V was clipped by 2 bases and J by 0 bases, with 6 bases between them. CDR1 is LGHNT, CDR2 FRNRAP, per germline. The CDR3 bases are TGTGCTAGTGGTTTGTCCCAGAGCACAGATACGCAGTATTTT. Residues: CASGLSQSTDTQYF.

The chain is built from TRBV19 and TRBJ2-1, with 8 bases that match TRBD2. Germline V gene sequence: CDR1 LNHDA, CDR2 SQIVND (reference sequence). V trimming: 7 bases; J trimming: 10 bases; junction bases outside the gene matches: 15. The CDR3 sequence is 15 residues long. This CDR3 is CASNPSGSPGTEQFF. In nucleotides, the CDR3 is TGTGCCAGTAACCCGAGCGGGAGTCCGGGTACGGAGCAGTTCTTC. The whole variable domain, filled in from reference TRBV19 and TRBJ2-1, reads DGGITQSPKYLFRKEGQNVTLSCEQNLNHDAMYWYRQDPGQGLRLIYYSQIVNDFQKGDIAEGYSVSREKKESFPLTVTSAQKNPTAFYLCASNPSGSPGTEQFFGPGTRLTVL.

The V call is TRBV11-2, the J call TRBJ2-2; TRBD1 might be the D (6 bases). This CDR3 is built from 14 residues. The V gene lost 3 bases and the J gene lost 6 bases, with 11 bases spanning the gap. From germline, CDR1 is SGHAT and CDR2 FQNNGV. The CDR3 loop reads CASSFAGAAGELFF. CDR3 DNA: TGTGCCAGCAGCTTCGCAGGGGCCGCCGGGGAGCTGTTTTTT.

The chain carries TRBV19 and TRBJ2-6, with TRBD1 identical over 7 bases. The CDR3 contains 16 residues. V trimming: 11 bases; J trimming: 3 bases; junction bases outside the gene matches: 13. In germline, CDR1 is LNHDA, CDR2 SQIVND (reference sequence). CDR3 nucleotides: TGTGCCTCTAAGGGGCAGGGGGTGAGTGGGGCCAACGTCCTGACTTTC. Its protein product is CASKGQGVSGANVLTF.

This chain links TRBV4-2 with TRBJ2-1; D is possibly TRBD1 (6 bases). The V end lost 4 bases, the J end lost 0 bases, and 13 bases lay between the germline ends. The CDR3 has 16 amino acids. CDR1 LGHNA and CDR2 YNFKEQ come from the germline V gene. CDR3 sequence reads: CASSRVMGASYNEQFF. Written as DNA, the CDR3 is TGTGCCAGCAGCCGTGTGATGGGGGCCTCCTACAATGAGCAGTTCTTC.

The chain carries TRBV7-9 and TRBJ2-6; 11 positions match TRBD2. Losses at the gene ends were 1 base for V and 1 base for J; bases not matched to a gene: 0. The CDR3 consists of 17 residues. Germline lookup yields CDR1 SEHNR and CDR2 FQNEAQ (reference sequence). CDR3 sequence: CASSLGTSGSGANVLTF. The DNA for the CDR3 is TGTGCCAGCAGCTTAGGGACTAGCGGGTCTGGGGCCAACGTCCTGACTTTC.

This rearrangement joins TRBV14 to TRBJ1-6, with D perhaps TRBD1 (5 bases). Deletions cut 6 bases from V and 10 bases from J, with 16 bases between. The CDR3 totals 14 residues. Germline-derived CDR1 and CDR2 are SGHDN and FVKESK. DNA of the CDR3: TGTGCCAGCAGACCCCCAGGGAGGAGGTCACCCCTCCACTTT. Translation gives CASRPPGRRSPLHF.

The chain carries TRBV7-9 and TRBJ1-2; 8 bases line up with TRBD1. CDR3 size: 15 residues. The trim removed 5 bases at V and 0 bases at J, leaving 5 bases unmatched. The germline V gene has CDR1 SEHNR and CDR2 FQNEAQ (reference sequence). CDR3 bases: TGTGCCAGCAGCGTCGGGACAGGAGCTAACTATGGCTACACCTTC. This codes for CASSVGTGANYGYTF.